What follows are 10 T cell receptor beta chains derived from one specimen sequenced in a study of cytomegalovirus exposure and HLA in healthy donors. The PCR used 60 Vbeta and 13 Jbeta primers. The repertoire was sequenced with immunoSEQ multiplex PCR; TCRdb's copy has only in-frame clones and lacks some. The data hold some 150,000 clones, with roughly 80% observed a single time. The sequencing input was PBMCs. The receptors shown here come from a man aged 35 to 55 in good health and CMV-seropositive.

This clone has just a few counts. J is TRBJ2-1 and V is TRBV19; D gene uncertain. V was cut by 4 bases and J by 9 bases, with 19 bases left in between. CDR3 length: 15 residues. The germline V gene encodes CDR1 LNHDA and CDR2 SQIVND (reference sequence). The CDR3 DNA reads TGTGCCAGTAGTACTCAGGTCCCAAACAACGGTGAGCAGTTCTTC. Translating gives CASSTQVPNNGEQFF. Filled out from reference TRBV19 and TRBJ2-1, the complete variable domain reads DGGITQSPKYLFRKEGQNVTLSCEQNLNHDAMYWYRQDPGQGLRLIYYSQIVNDFQKGDIAEGYSVSREKKESFPLTVTSAQKNPTAFYLCASSTQVPNNGEQFFGPGTRLTVL.

The rearrangement uses TRBV28 and TRBJ1-1; D remains ambiguous. This CDR3 is 15 amino acids long. Deletions cut 3 bases from V and 4 bases from J, with 15 bases between. The V gene's germline CDR1 is MDHEN and CDR2 SYDVKM. CDR3 sequence (DNA): TGTGCCAGCAGTTTTCCGCGGCCGAGGGCCACTGAAGCTTTCTTT. Amino acid sequence: CASSFPRPRATEAFF. The full variable domain, completed using reference TRBV28 and TRBJ1-1, is DVKVTQSSRYLVKRTGEKVFLECVQDMDHENMFWYRQDPGLGLRLIYFSYDVKMKEKGDIPEGYSVSREKKERFSLILESASTNQTSMYLCASSFPRPRATEAFFGQGTRLTVV.

The rearrangement joins TRBV27 to TRBJ2-5; TRBD2 matches 13 bases. The CDR3 contains 21 residues. V dropped 1 base and J dropped 9; count of bases not matched to a gene: 23. The germline V gene has CDR1 MNHEY and CDR2 SMNVEV (reference sequence). The DNA of the CDR3 is TGTGCCAGCAGTTTATATTCCGGGACACCCGGGACTAGCGGGGACCTCAGCTCCCAGTACTTC. This encodes CASSLYSGTPGTSGDLSSQYF.

The V and J genes are TRBV5-4 and TRBJ2-5; 7 nucleotides agree with TRBD1. Germline V gene data show CDR1 as SGHNT and CDR2 as YYREEE (reference sequence). This CDR3 is 14 amino acids long. V trimming: 3 bases; J trimming: 1 base; junction bases outside the gene matches: 3. The CDR3 is CASSSTGTQETQYF. The DNA for the CDR3 is TGTGCCAGCAGCTCGACAGGGACCCAAGAGACCCAGTACTTC.

The gene calls are TRBV5-1 and TRBJ1-3; D ambiguous. V gave up 0 bases and J gave up 4 bases, with 11 bases separating them. Per the germline V gene, CDR1 is SGHRS and CDR2 is YFSETQ. The CDR3 has 15 residues. CDR3 sequence reads: CASSLDSLAGNTIYF. The CDR3 DNA sequence: TGCGCCAGCAGCTTGGACAGTCTCGCGGGAAACACCATATATTTT.

The chain couples TRBV6-5 to TRBJ1-4, with D perhaps TRBD1 (5 bases). The CDR3 has 14 residues. V lost 6 bases to trimming and J lost 4 bases, with 12 bases between them. The germline gives CDR1 MNHEY, CDR2 SVGAGI. The CDR3 protein is CASSLDRGNEKLFF. In DNA, the CDR3 is TGTGCCAGCAGCCTCGATAGGGGTAATGAAAAACTGTTTTTT.

V and J are TRBV4-2 and TRBJ2-7; 14 bases are a match to TRBD2. From germline, CDR1 is LGHNA and CDR2 YNFKEQ. Trimming cost V 3 bases and J 3 bases; bases outside gene matches: 1. The CDR3 sequence is 15 residues long. The CDR3, as DNA: TGTGCCAGCAGCCAGGGACTAGCGGGAGTCTACGAGCAGTACTTC. This encodes CASSQGLAGVYEQYF.

This sequence joins TRBV7-3 and TRBJ2-6; 7 bases match TRBD2. CDR1 is SGHTA, CDR2 FQGTGA, per germline. CDR3 size: 15 residues. After removal of 2 bases from V and 2 bases from J, the junction contained 0 bases not matched to a gene. The CDR3 DNA follows: TGTGCCAGCAGCTTACGGGAGGCTGGGGCCAACGTCCTGACTTTC. Translating gives CASSLREAGANVLTF.

The chain combines TRBV28 with TRBJ1-5; D ambiguous. The CDR3 runs to 15 residues. V shed 5 bases and J shed 2 bases, with 13 bases lying between them. CDR1 is MDHEN, CDR2 SYDVKM, per germline. CDR3 nucleotides: TGTGCCAGCAGTGGGAGGGCGGAGGGCAATCAGCCCCAGCATTTT. Encoded protein: CASSGRAEGNQPQHF.

The rearrangement links TRBV10-3 to TRBJ2-3; 9 nucleotides agree with TRBD2. This CDR3 spans 14 amino acids. From germline, CDR1 is ENHRY and CDR2 SYGVKD. The J segment lost 1 base and the V segment lost 5 bases, leaving 1 base of the junction unmatched. In DNA form, the CDR3 reads TGTGCCATCAGTAGGACTAGCGGCACAGATACGCAGTATTTT. Translating it yields CAISRTSGTDTQYF.